Following are 23 T cell receptor beta chains from one sample sequenced in a study of blood T cell repertoires in COVID-19 (dated by TCRdb to between 2020 and 2021). The protocol used for the library was the immunoSEQ multiplex PCR assay. What TCRdb holds here is the immuneACCESS table cut down to in-frame rearrangements. Part of the clones is not present; checked against another copy, under half of the missing clones reflect an unresolved V gene, and the others are unexplained. The sample profile shows 95,000 to 110,000 clones; around nine tenths of them were found once. The ten largest clonotypes hold about 5.1% of the sample. Material for sequencing was peripheral blood. These receptors came from a human donor in a cohort sampled during active COVID-19.

For the CDR3, the DNA is TGTGCCGTACAGGGACTAACCTCCTACGAGCAGTACTTC. As protein: CAVQGLTSYEQYF. The V and J genes are TRBV10-3 and TRBJ2-7, with D maybe TRBD2 (7 bases). V lost 11 bases and J 0 bases, leaving 14 bases between the germline ends. Germline-derived CDR1 and CDR2 are ENHRY and SYGVKD. CDR3 size: 13 residues.

The gene calls are TRBV6-2 or TRBV6-3 and TRBJ2-3; 11 bases align to TRBD2. CDR1 is MNHEY, CDR2 SVGEGT, per germline. With V trimmed by 5 bases and J by 2 bases, 3 bases remained unmatched. There are 15 residues in the CDR3. This CDR3 reads CASSLLAGVTDTQYF. CDR3 nucleotides: TGTGCCAGCAGTCTACTAGCGGGGGTCACAGATACGCAGTATTTT.

This chain uses TRBV4-1 with TRBJ2-7; the D is unclear. V was pared by 2 bases and J by 5 bases, with 13 bases between. The CDR3 loop spans 14 amino acids. The V gene's germline CDR1 is MGHRA and CDR2 YSYEKL. CDR3 nucleotides: TGCGCCAGCAGCCAATCTCCTTTAATAGACGAGCAGTACTTC. Protein product: CASSQSPLIDEQYF.

This sequence joins TRBV27 and TRBJ2-7, with D uncertain. Germline V lookup: CDR1 MNHEY, CDR2 SMNVEV (reference sequence). The CDR3 is 14 residues long. Trimming removed 6 bases from V and 0 bases from J, with 12 bases in between. The CDR3 spells CASSPQWASYEQYF. CDR3 nucleotide sequence: TGTGCCAGCAGCCCGCAGTGGGCCTCCTACGAGCAGTACTTC.

The V call is TRBV11-2, the J call TRBJ2-1; tentatively, D is TRBD1 (6 bases). V was shortened by 1 base and J by 10 bases, with 11 bases between the two germline ends. The CDR3 has 13 amino acids. Germline CDR1 reads SGHAT; CDR2 reads FQNNGV. In DNA, the CDR3 is TGTGCCAGCAGCTTAGTAACCGGGACAGAGCAGTTCTTC. This codes for CASSLVTGTEQFF.

The chain is built from TRBV2 and TRBJ1-2; tentatively, D is TRBD1 (6 bases). V lost 8 bases to trimming and J lost 2 bases, with 12 bases between them. CDR3 size: 13 residues. Germline V gives CDR1 SNHLY, CDR2 FYNNEI. As DNA, the CDR3 is TGTGCCAGCGCGTATACAGGGAACTATGGCTACACCTTC. Encoded protein: CASAYTGNYGYTF.

This clone appeared once. J is TRBJ2-5 and V is TRBV5-1; TRBD2 matches at 8 bases. The CDR3 runs 15 residues. The trim removed 7 bases at V and 1 base at J, leaving 9 bases unmatched. CDR1 and CDR2 (germline): SGHRS, YFSETQ. CDR3 nucleotides: TGCGCCAGCCGCGAGGTGGCGGGGGGCCAAGAGACCCAGTACTTC. Protein sequence: CASREVAGGQETQYF.

The chain joins TRBV6-5 to TRBJ2-1; D is perhaps TRBD2 (6 bases). Germline V gene lookup returns CDR1 MNHEY and CDR2 SVGAGI. The CDR3 sequence is 14 residues long. V was pared by 6 bases and J by 0 bases, with 9 bases between. The chain's CDR3 is CASSRDFSYNEQFF. CDR3 bases: TGTGCCAGCAGCCGGGACTTCTCCTACAATGAGCAGTTCTTC.

The V gene is TRBV5-4, the J gene TRBJ1-1; 7 nucleotides agree with TRBD1. The germline gives CDR1 SGHNT, CDR2 YYREEE (reference sequence). This CDR3 is built from 13 residues. V dropped 3 bases and J dropped 5; count of bases not matched to a gene: 4. Here the CDR3 reads CASSYRGKTEAFF. The CDR3 DNA reads as TGTGCCAGCAGCTACAGGGGCAAAACTGAAGCTTTCTTT. The full variable domain, its missing parts supplied by reference TRBV5-4 and TRBJ1-1, is ETGVTQSPTHLIKTRGQQVTLRCSSQSGHNTVSWYQQALGQGPQFIFQYYREEENGRGNFPPRFSGLQFPNYSSELNVNALELDDSALYLCASSYRGKTEAFFGQGTRLTVV.

The chain uses TRBV9 and TRBJ1-1, with TRBD1 as a possible D gene (5 bases). Trimming took off 0 bases at V and 4 bases at J, with 10 bases between the two ends. Germline CDR1 and CDR2: SGDLS and YYNGEE. This CDR3 has 14 residues. This chain's CDR3 is CASSVEQDPTEAFF. CDR3 DNA sequence: TGTGCCAGCAGCGTAGAACAGGACCCCACTGAAGCTTTCTTT.

This rearrangement joins TRBV27 to TRBJ2-1; 13 bases are shared with TRBD2. The CDR3 sequence is 15 residues long. With V trimmed by 5 bases and J by 5 bases, 3 bases remained unmatched. The germline V gene encodes CDR1 MNHEY and CDR2 SMNVEV (reference sequence). The CDR3 protein is CASSDGTSGNNEQFF. DNA for the CDR3: TGTGCCAGCAGTGACGGGACTAGCGGGAACAATGAGCAGTTCTTC.

The chain is built from TRBV2 and TRBJ2-4; 14 nucleotides align to TRBD2. The CDR3 is 19 residues long. The V and J ends lost 8 bases and 0 bases, in that order; junction bases with no gene match: 12. Germline values: CDR1 SNHLY, CDR2 FYNNEI. CDR3 sequence (DNA): TGTGCCAGCGATCCTCTAGGGACTAGCGGGAGCTTAGCCAAAAACATTCAGTACTTC. Encoded protein: CASDPLGTSGSLAKNIQYF.

The chain uses TRBV4-3 and TRBJ2-2; TRBD2 matches at 12 bases. The CDR3 is made up of 19 amino acids. V shed 0 bases, J shed 5 bases, and the junction held 10 bases outside the gene matches. Per the germline V gene, CDR1 is LGHNA and CDR2 is YSLEER. The CDR3 sequence is CASSQDLMRLAGVTGELFF. The CDR3 DNA sequence: TGCGCCAGCAGCCAAGATCTTATGCGACTAGCGGGGGTAACCGGGGAGCTGTTTTTT.

V and J are TRBV11-3 and TRBJ2-7, with a weak D call TRBD2 (5 bases). V lost 1 base, J lost 0 bases, and 22 bases lay in between. This CDR3 is built from 19 residues. The germline V gene encodes CDR1 SGHNT and CDR2 YENEEA. The CDR3 region is CASSLALPLGPFSSYEQYF. For the CDR3, the DNA is TGTGCCAGCAGCTTAGCCCTTCCACTAGGCCCGTTCAGCTCCTACGAGCAGTACTTC. Combining the CDR3 with reference TRBV11-3 and TRBJ2-7 gives the whole variable domain EAGVVQSPRYKIIEKKQPVAFWCNPISGHNTLYWYLQNLGQGPELLIRYENEEAVDDSQLPKDRFSAERLKGVDSTLKIQPAELGDSAVYLCASSLALPLGPFSSYEQYFGPGTRLTVT.

The chain recombines TRBV18 with TRBJ2-2; possible D gene TRBD2, 6 bases. There are 15 residues in the CDR3. V was trimmed by 6 bases and J by 10 bases, leaving 21 bases between them. Germline V gives CDR1 KGHSH, CDR2 LQKENI. The CDR3 protein is CASSRDSIVLEELFF. The CDR3 DNA reads TGTGCCAGCTCCCGGGACTCAATCGTTCTGGAGGAGCTGTTTTTT.

V and J are TRBV2 and TRBJ2-2; D remains ambiguous. The V gene lost 1 base and the J gene lost 6 bases, with 15 bases spanning the gap. Germline V lookup: CDR1 SNHLY, CDR2 FYNNEI. The CDR3 is made up of 16 amino acids. For the CDR3, the DNA is TGTGCCAGCAGTGAAGGGGCTCCCACCTACCCCGGGGAGCTGTTTTTT. Amino acid sequence: CASSEGAPTYPGELFF.

The chain is built from TRBV7-6 and TRBJ2-2; weak D call: TRBD2 (6 bases). CDR1 SGHVS and CDR2 FNYEAQ come from the germline V gene. The V end was cut by 6 bases, the J end by 6 bases, with 20 bases between. This CDR3 has 16 amino acids. The chain's CDR3 is CASRTSGGYSAGELFF. CDR3 nucleotide sequence: TGTGCCAGCAGGACTAGTGGGGGGTACTCGGCCGGGGAGCTGTTTTTT.

The chain links TRBV27 to TRBJ2-1, with 11 nucleotides matching TRBD2. CDR3 length: 16 residues. Germline V lookup: CDR1 MNHEY, CDR2 SMNVEV (reference sequence). With 4 bases clipped from V and 6 bases from J, the junction kept 8 bases outside the gene matches. The CDR3 nucleotides are TGTGCCAGCAGTTCGCAACTAGCGGGAGTGGTCAATGAGCAGTTCTTC. Residues: CASSSQLAGVVNEQFF.

A remark on this clone: The junction departs from the called germline gene at one end, perhaps through a read error. This rearrangement joins TRBV7-7 to TRBJ2-1, with 9 positions matching TRBD1. This CDR3 comprises 14 residues. Per the germline V gene, CDR1 is SSHAT and CDR2 is FNYEAQ (reference sequence). The CDR3 sequence is CASSPQDRGNEQFF. The CDR3 region has the DNA TGTGCTAGCAGCCCCCAGGACAGGGGAAATGAGCAGTTCTTC.

The chain recombines TRBV5-1 with TRBJ2-7; tentatively, D is TRBD1 (6 bases). The CDR3 runs 15 residues. V was pared by 0 bases and J by 0 bases, with 10 bases between. Germline V gene sequence: CDR1 SGHRS, CDR2 YFSETQ. This chain's CDR3 is CASSLAGDTSYEQYF. The DNA for the CDR3 is TGCGCCAGCAGCTTGGCAGGGGACACCTCCTACGAGCAGTACTTC.

The chain is built from TRBV28 and TRBJ1-1; TRBD1 is a possible D gene (6 bases). This CDR3 comprises 14 residues. V gave up 7 bases and J gave up 1 base, with 13 bases separating them. Germline CDR1 MDHEN, CDR2 SYDVKM. CDR3 amino acids: CASINPRGNTEAFF. The CDR3, as DNA: TGTGCCAGCATAAATCCCAGGGGGAACACTGAAGCTTTCTTT.

This chain connects TRBV3-1 (or the pseudogene TRBV3-2) to TRBJ1-3, with D perhaps matching TRBD1 (6 bases). CDR3 length: 14 residues. Trimming took 4 bases from V and 1 from J, leaving 8 bases between them. Germline CDR1 LGHDT, CDR2 YNNKEL (reference sequence). The CDR3: CASSLRGSGNTIYF. DNA of the CDR3: TGTGCCAGCAGCCTCAGGGGTTCTGGAAACACCATATATTTT.

The V call is TRBV27, the J call TRBJ1-1; 10 nucleotides align to TRBD1. Germline V lookup: CDR1 MNHEY, CDR2 SMNVEV (reference sequence). This CDR3 has 14 residues. V trimming: 5 bases; J trimming: 7 bases; junction bases outside the gene matches: 7. The CDR3 bases are TGTGCCAGCAGTACCCGGGACAGGGGAAATGAAGCTTTCTTT. Encoded protein: CASSTRDRGNEAFF.